The next 2 T cell receptor beta chains were all read from a single sample in a study of blood T cell repertoires in COVID-19. The assay was immunoSEQ multiplex PCR, and TCRdb's table has in-frame clones only and misses some. The table shows under 200,000 clones, with 82% occurring only once. Sequenced material: PBMCs or T cells enriched from blood (not recorded which). The origin of the receptors is a woman aged 55-69 years with acute COVID-19.

The table lists this clone with a count of one. The chain recombines TRBV15 with TRBJ2-2, with D possibly being TRBD1 (6 bases). Trimming stripped 4 bases from V and 2 bases from J, with 8 bases between. CDR1 and CDR2 (germline): LNHNV, YYDKDF (reference sequence). The CDR3 contains 14 residues. CDR3: CATSKGQNTGELFF. In DNA form, the CDR3 reads TGTGCCACCAGCAAGGGACAAAACACCGGGGAGCTGTTTTTT. The entire variable domain, with the rest obtained from reference TRBV15 and TRBJ2-2, is as follows: DAMVIQNPRYQVTQFGKPVTLSCSQTLNHNVMYWYQQKSSQAPKLLFHYYDKDFNNEADTPDNFQSRRPNTSFCFLDIRSPGLGDTAMYLCATSKGQNTGELFFGEGSRLTVL.

The rearrangement links TRBV12-3 or TRBV12-4 to TRBJ1-2, with unresolved D. V gave up 2 bases and J gave up 8 bases, with 12 bases separating them. The CDR3 runs 13 residues. As DNA, the CDR3 is TGTGCCAGCAGTTTATTGCGAGGCCGCGGCTACACCTTC. This encodes CASSLLRGRGYTF.